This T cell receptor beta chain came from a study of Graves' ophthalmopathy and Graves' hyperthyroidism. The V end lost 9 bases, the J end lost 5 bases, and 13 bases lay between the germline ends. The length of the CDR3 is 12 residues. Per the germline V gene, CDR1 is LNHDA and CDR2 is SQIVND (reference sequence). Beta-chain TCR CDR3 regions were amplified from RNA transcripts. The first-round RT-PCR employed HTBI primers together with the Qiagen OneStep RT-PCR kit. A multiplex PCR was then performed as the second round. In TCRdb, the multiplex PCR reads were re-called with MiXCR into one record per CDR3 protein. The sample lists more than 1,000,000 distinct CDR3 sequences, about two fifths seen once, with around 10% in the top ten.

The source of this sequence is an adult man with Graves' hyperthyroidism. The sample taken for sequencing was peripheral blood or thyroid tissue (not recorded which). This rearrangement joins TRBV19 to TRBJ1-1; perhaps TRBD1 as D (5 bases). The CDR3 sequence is CARGTGGTEAFF. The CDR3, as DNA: TGTGCCAGAGGGACGGGGGGGACTGAAGCTTTCTTT.